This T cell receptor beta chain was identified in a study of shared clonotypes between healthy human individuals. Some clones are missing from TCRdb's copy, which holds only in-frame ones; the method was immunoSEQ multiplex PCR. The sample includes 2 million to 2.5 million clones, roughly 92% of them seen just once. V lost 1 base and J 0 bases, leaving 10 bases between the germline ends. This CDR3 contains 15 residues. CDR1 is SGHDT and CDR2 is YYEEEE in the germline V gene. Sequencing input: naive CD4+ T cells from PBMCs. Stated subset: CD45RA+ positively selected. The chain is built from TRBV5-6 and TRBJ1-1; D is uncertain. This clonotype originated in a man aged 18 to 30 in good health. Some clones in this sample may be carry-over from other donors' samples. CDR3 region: CASSLLQVMNTEAFF. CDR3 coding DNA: TGTGCCAGCAGCTTGCTACAAGTTATGAACACTGAAGCTTTCTTT.